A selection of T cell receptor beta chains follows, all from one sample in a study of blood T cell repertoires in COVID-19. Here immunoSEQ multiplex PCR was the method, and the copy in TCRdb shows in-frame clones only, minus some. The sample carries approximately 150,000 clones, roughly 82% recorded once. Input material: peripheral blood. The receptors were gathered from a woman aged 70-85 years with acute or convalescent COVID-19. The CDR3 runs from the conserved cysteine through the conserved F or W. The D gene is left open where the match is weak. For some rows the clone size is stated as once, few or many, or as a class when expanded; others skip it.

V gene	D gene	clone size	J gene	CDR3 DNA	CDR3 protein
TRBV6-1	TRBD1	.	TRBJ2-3	TGTGCCAGCAGTGAGTCCAGGGGGCTGGATACGCAGTATTTT	CASSESRGLDTQYF
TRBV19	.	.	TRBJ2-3	TGTGCCAGTAGTGTTACACAGGGAACTAGCACAGATACGCAGTATTTT	CASSVTQGTSTDTQYF
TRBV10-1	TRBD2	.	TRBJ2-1	TGCGCCAGCAGGGGGGGGGAAGTCCTGGGGAATGAGCAGTTCTTC	CASRGGEVLGNEQFF
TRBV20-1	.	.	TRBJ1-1	TGCAGTGCTAGACCTGAGCGTGGAGCTTTCTTT	CSARPERGAFF
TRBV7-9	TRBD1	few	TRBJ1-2	TGTGCCAGCAGCTTTCACCAGGGGGCGGGCTACACCTTC	CASSFHQGAGYTF
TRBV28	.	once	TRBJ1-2	TGTGCCAGCAGTTTGGGTGGGGACAACAGGCATGGCTACACCTTC	CASSLGGDNRHGYTF
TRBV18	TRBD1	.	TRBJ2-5	TGTGCCAGCTCGCGTACAATGACAGGGCAAGAGACCCAGTACTTC	CASSRTMTGQETQYF
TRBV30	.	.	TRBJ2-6	TGTGCCTGGAGTACAGGGAGCGGGGCCAACGTCCTGACTTTC	CAWSTGSGANVLTF
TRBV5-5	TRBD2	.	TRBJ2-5	TGTGCCAGCAGCCAAGAGCGGGGGGCCCAAGAGACCCAGTACTTC	CASSQERGAQETQYF
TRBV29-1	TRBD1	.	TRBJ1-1	TGCAGCGCTCTCGGACAGGGGGCCGGCACTGAAGCTTTCTTT	CSALGQGAGTEAFF
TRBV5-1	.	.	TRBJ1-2	TGCGCCAGCAGCTCGGAGTCACGCTATGGCTACACCTTC	CASSSESRYGYTF
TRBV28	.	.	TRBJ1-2	TGTGCCAGCACCGACCGTGGGGGGGCAGAGGGCTACACCTTC	CASTDRGGAEGYTF
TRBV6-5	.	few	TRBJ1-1	TGTGCCAGCGTTTATTCGGGTCTAGACACTGAAGCTTTCTTT	CASVYSGLDTEAFF
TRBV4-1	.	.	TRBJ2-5	TGCGCCAGCAGCCAAGAGGGGGGACGACTAGACCAAGAGACCCAGTACTTC	CASSQEGGRLDQETQYF
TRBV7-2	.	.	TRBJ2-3	TGTGCCAGCAGCCCCCCCGTCGCGGGAGATACGCAGTATTTT	CASSPPVAGDTQYF
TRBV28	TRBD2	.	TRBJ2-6	TGTGCCAGCACCCGCGGGACTACCTGGTTTGGGGCCAACGTCCTGACTTTC	CASTRGTTWFGANVLTF
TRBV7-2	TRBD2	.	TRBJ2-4	TGTGCCAGCAGCCTCGCAAGTAGCGGGATAAAAAACATTCAGTACTTC	CASSLASSGIKNIQYF
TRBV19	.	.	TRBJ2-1	TGTGCCAGTAGTTCCTGGACAGACTCCTACAATGAGCAGTTCTTC	CASSSWTDSYNEQFF